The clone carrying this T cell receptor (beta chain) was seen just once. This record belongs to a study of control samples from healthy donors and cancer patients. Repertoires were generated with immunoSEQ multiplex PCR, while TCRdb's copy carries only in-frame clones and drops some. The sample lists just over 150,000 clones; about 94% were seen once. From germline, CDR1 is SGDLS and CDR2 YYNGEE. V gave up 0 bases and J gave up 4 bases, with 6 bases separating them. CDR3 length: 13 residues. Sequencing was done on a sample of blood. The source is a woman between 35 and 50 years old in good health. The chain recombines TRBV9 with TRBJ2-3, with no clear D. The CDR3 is CASSVESPDTQYF. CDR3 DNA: TGTGCCAGCAGCGTAGAAAGTCCAGATACGCAGTATTTT.